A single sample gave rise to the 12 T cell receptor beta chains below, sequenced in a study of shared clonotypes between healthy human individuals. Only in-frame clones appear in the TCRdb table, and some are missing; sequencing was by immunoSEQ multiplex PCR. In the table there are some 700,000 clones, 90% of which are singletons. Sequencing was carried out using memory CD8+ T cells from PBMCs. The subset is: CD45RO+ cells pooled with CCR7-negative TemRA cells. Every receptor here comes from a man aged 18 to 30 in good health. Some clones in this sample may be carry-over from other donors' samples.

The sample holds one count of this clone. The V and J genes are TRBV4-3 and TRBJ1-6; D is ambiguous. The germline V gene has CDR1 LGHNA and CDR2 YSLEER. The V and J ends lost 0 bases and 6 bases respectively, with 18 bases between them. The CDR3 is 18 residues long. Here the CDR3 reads CASSQEVRRALVNSPLHF. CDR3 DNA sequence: TGCGCCAGCAGCCAAGAAGTTCGGAGGGCACTTGTTAATTCACCCCTCCACTTT.

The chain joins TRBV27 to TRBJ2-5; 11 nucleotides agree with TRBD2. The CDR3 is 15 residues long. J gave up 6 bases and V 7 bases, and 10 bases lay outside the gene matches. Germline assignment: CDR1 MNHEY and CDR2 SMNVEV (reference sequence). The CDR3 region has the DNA TGTGCCAGCACCCCCATAGCGGGAGGGATGAAGACCCAGTACTTC. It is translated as CASTPIAGGMKTQYF.

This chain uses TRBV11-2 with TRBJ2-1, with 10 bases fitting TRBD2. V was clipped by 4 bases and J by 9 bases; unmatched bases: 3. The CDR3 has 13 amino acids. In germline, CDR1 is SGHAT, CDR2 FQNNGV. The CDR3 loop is CASSSIAGGEQFF. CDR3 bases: TGTGCCAGCAGCTCGATAGCGGGAGGTGAGCAGTTCTTC.

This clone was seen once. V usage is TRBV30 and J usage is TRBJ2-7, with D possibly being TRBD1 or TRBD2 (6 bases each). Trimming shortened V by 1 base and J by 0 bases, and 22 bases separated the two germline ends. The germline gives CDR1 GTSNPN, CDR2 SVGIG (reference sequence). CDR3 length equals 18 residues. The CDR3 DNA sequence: TGTGCCTGGAGTGCCCGGAATCGGGGGCTGACTGACTCCTACGAGCAGTACTTC. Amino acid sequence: CAWSARNRGLTDSYEQYF. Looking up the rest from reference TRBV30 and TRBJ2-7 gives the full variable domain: SQTIHQWPATLVQPVGSPLSLECTVEGTSNPNLYWYRQAAGRGLQLLFYSVGIGQISSEVPQNLSASRPQDRQFILSSKKLLLSDSGFYLCAWSARNRGLTDSYEQYFGPGTRLTVT.

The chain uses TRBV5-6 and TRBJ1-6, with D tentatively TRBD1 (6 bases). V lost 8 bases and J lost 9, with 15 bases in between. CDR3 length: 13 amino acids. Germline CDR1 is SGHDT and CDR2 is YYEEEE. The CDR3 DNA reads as TGTGCCAGTGGAACAGGGAGGGGTTCACCCCTCCACTTT. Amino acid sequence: CASGTGRGSPLHF.

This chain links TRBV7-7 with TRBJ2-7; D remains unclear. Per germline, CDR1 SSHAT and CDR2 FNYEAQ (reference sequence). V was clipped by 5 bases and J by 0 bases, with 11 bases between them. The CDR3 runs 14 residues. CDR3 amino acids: CASSLRVGSYEQYF. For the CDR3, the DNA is TGTGCCAGCAGCCTACGGGTAGGCTCCTACGAGCAGTACTTC.

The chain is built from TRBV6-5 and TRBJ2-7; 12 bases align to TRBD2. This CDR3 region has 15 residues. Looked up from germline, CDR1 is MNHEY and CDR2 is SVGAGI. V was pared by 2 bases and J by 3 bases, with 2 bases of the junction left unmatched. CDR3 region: CASSYRLAGDYEQYF. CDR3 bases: TGTGCCAGCAGTTACCGACTAGCGGGAGACTACGAGCAGTACTTC.

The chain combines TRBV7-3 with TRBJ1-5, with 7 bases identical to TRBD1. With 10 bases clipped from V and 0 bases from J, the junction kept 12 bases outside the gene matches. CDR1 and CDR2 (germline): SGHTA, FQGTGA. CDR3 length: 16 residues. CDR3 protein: CAIHGGTDHSNQPQHF. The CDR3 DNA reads TGTGCCATCCACGGAGGGACAGATCATAGCAATCAGCCCCAGCATTTT.

CDR3 bases: TGTGCCAGCAGCTTATCTGGGCATGAATCGGGGGAGCAGTACTTC. It specifies CASSLSGHESGEQYF. The V call is TRBV7-9, the J call TRBJ2-7; TRBD2 is a possible D gene (5 bases). Per germline, CDR1 SEHNR and CDR2 FQNEAQ (reference sequence). This CDR3 has 15 amino acids. Deletions cut 2 bases from V and 7 bases from J, with 18 bases between.

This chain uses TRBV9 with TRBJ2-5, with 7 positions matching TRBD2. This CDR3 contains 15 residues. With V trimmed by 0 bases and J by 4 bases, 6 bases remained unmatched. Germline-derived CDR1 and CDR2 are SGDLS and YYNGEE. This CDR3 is CASSVDGGGSETQYF. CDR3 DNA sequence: TGTGCCAGCAGCGTAGATGGGGGAGGGTCAGAGACCCAGTACTTC.

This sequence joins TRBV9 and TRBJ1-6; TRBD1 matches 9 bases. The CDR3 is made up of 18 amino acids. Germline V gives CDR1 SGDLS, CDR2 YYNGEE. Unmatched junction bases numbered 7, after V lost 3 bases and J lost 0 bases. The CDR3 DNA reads TGTGCCAGCAGCGAGAGCGGACAGGGGAGCTCCTATAATTCACCCCTCCACTTT. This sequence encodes CASSESGQGSSYNSPLHF.

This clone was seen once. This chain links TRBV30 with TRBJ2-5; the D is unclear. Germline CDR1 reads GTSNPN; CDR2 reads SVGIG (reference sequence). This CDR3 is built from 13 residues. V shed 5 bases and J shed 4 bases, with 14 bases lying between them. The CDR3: CAWVARSGETQYF. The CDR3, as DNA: TGTGCCTGGGTGGCCCGCTCCGGAGAGACCCAGTACTTC.